This T cell receptor beta chain was identified in a study of PD-1 blockade in classical Hodgkin lymphoma. General study findings and limits: Diminished baseline TCR diversity has been reported in newly diagnosed patients relative to healthy donors.

Clones were read by immunoSEQ multiplex PCR, and TCRdb kept only the in-frame ones, dropping some. This table holds tens of thousands of clones, roughly nine tenths found once. Time point reported: cycle 4 day 1 (C4D1), after 5 to 7 weeks of nivolumab. After autologous stem cell transplantation all patients relapsed, and prior brentuximab vedotin exposure differed between cohorts. Complete response, partial response or progressive disease made up the best responses. For this clone: The antigen remains undetermined.

With V trimmed by 0 bases and J by 6 bases, 8 bases remained unmatched. The CDR3 loop spans 15 amino acids. CDR1 and CDR2 from the germline V gene are SGHRS and YFSETQ. The chain employs TRBV5-1 and TRBJ1-2; 7 bases match TRBD1. The sequencing used peripheral blood mononuclear cells (PBMCs), collected before the fourth cycle of nivolumab. The receptor was derived from a human donor with classical Hodgkin lymphoma. CDR3 protein: CASSLGQGMENGYTF. In DNA, the CDR3 is TGCGCCAGCAGCTTGGGACAGGGAATGGAGAATGGCTACACCTTC.